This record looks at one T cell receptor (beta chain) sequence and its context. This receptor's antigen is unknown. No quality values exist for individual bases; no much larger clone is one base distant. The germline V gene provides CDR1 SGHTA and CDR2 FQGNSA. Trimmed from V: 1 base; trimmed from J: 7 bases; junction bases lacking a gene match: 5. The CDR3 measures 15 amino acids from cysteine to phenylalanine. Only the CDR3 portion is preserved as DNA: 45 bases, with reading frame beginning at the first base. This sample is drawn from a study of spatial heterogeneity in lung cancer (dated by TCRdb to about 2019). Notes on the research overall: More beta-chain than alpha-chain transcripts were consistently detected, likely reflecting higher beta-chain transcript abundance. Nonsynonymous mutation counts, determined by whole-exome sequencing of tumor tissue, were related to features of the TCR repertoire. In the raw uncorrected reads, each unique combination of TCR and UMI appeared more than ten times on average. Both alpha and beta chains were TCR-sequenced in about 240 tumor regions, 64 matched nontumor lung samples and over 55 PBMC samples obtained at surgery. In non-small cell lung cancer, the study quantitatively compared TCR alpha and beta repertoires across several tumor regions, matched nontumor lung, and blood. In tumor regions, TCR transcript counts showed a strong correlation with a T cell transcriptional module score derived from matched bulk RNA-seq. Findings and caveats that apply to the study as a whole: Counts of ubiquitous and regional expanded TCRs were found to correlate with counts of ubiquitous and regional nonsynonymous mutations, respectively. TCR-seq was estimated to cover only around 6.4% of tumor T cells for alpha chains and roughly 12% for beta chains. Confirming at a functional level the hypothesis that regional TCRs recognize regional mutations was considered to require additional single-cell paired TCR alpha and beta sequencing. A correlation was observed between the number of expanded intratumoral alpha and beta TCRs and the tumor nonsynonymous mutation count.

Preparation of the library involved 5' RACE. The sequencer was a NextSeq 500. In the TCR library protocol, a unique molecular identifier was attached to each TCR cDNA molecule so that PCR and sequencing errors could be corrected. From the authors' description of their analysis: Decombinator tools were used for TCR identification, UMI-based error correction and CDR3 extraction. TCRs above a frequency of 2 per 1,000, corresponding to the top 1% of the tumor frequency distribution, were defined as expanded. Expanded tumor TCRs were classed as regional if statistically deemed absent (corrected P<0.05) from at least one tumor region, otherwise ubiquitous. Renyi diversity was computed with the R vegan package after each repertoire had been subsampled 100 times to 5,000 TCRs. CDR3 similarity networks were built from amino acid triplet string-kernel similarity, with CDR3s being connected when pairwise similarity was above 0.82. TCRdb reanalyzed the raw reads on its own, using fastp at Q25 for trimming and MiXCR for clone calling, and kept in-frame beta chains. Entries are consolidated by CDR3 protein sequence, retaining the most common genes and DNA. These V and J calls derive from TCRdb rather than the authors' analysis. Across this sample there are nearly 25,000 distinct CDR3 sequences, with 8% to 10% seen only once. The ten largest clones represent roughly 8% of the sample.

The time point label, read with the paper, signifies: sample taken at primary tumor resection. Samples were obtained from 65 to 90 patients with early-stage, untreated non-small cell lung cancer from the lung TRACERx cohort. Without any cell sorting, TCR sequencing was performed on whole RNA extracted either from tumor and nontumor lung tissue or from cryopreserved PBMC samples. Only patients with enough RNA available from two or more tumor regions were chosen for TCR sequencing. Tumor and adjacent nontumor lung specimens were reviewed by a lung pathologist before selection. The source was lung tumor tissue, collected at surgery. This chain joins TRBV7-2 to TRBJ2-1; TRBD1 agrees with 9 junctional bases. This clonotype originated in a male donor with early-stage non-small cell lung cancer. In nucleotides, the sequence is TGTGCCAGCAGCTTAGGAGGGGGACAGGGTAATGAGCAGTTCTTC. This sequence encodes CASSLGGGQGNEQFF.